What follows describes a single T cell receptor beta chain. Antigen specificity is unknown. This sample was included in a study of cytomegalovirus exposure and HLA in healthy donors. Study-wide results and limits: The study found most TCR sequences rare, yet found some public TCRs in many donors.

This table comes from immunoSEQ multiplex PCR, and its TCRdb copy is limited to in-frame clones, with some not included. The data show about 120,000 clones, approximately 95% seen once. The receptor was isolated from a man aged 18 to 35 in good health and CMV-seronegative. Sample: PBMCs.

The CDR3 sequence: CAWSPTWGAGNTIYF. In DNA form, the CDR3 reads TGTGCCTGGAGTCCCACCTGGGGCGCTGGAAACACCATATATTTT. The J gene is TRBJ1-3, the V gene TRBV30; the D gene is possibly TRBD1 (5 bases). The V and J ends lost 2 bases and 2 bases respectively, with 13 bases between them. Germline CDR1 and CDR2: GTSNPN and SVGIG (reference sequence). The CDR3 extends over 15 amino acids.